The 28 T cell receptor beta chains given below trace back to one sample, sequenced in a study of CD8 T cells in Susac syndrome. Reverse transcription of roughly 0.5 to 1 ug RNA was performed with random hexamers. TCRdb called the immunoSEQ multiplex PCR reads again in MiXCR, with one record for every CDR3 protein. This table has 200,000 to 300,000 distinct CDR3 sequences, 80% to 95% appearing once. Sequencing used CD4+ T cells from PBMCs. These receptors all come from a human donor with multiple sclerosis.

J is TRBJ1-2 and V is TRBV12-3 or TRBV12-4, with D tentatively TRBD1 (5 bases). V was trimmed by 2 bases and J by 7 bases, leaving 11 bases between them. The CDR3 length is 13 residues. This CDR3 is CASSLQQVGGYTF. The CDR3 DNA follows: TGTGCCAGCAGTTTACAACAGGTCGGTGGCTACACCTTC.

The chain recombines TRBV7-2 with TRBJ1-1; TRBD1 matches 9 bases. V was pared by 4 bases and J by 2 bases, with 5 bases of the junction left unmatched. CDR3 length: 15 amino acids. Germline CDR1 SGHTA, CDR2 FQGNSA. The CDR3 loop reads CASSSGQGFNTEAFF. The CDR3 nucleotides read TGTGCCAGCAGCTCAGGACAGGGGTTTAACACTGAAGCTTTCTTT.

The chain joins TRBV11-2 to TRBJ1-2, with D uncertain. This CDR3 contains 13 residues. The germline gives CDR1 SGHAT, CDR2 FQNNGV. V was clipped by 5 bases and J by 7 bases, with 14 bases between them. Here the CDR3 DNA reads TGTGCCAGCAGCAACCCCCGGGAGCGTGGCTACACCTTC. It yields the protein CASSNPRERGYTF.

The chain joins TRBV3-1 to TRBJ2-7; 7 bases are a match to TRBD1. J gave up 3 bases and V 1 base, and 3 bases lay outside the gene matches. The CDR3 is 14 residues long. Germline V CDR1 and CDR2: LGHDT, YNNKEL (reference sequence). CDR3 amino acids: CASSQGAGGYEQYV. CDR3 sequence (DNA): TGTGCCAGCAGCCAAGGGGCAGGGGGCTACGAGCAGTACGTC.

The V call is TRBV20-1, the J call TRBJ1-1, with 10 bases lining up with TRBD1. The V gene end was trimmed by 2 bases and the J gene end by 0 bases; junction bases not matched to a gene: 6. CDR1 is DFQATT, CDR2 SNEGSKA, per germline (reference sequence). The CDR3 runs to 16 residues. CDR3 in amino acids: CSARRVGTGVNTEAFF. DNA of the CDR3: TGCAGTGCTAGAAGGGTGGGGACAGGGGTGAACACTGAAGCTTTCTTT.

The chain couples TRBV4-1 to TRBJ2-1; 14 bases fit TRBD2. The CDR3 contains 15 residues. Germline assignment: CDR1 MGHRA and CDR2 YSYEKL. J gave up 8 bases and V 4 bases, and 4 bases lay outside the gene matches. CDR3 nucleotide sequence: TGCGCCAGCAGCCTAGGACTAGCGGGGGGAGATGAGCAGTTCTTC. As protein: CASSLGLAGGDEQFF.

The rearrangement links TRBV12-3 or TRBV12-4 to TRBJ2-1; D perhaps matches TRBD2 (5 bases). This CDR3 region has 15 residues. V gave up 6 bases and J gave up 4 bases, with 16 bases separating them. CDR3 DNA sequence: TGTGCCAGCAGCCGAGGAGGATTTATTTACAATGAGCAGTTCTTC. This sequence encodes CASSRGGFIYNEQFF.

This sequence joins TRBV21-1 and TRBJ2-7; the D call in the table, TRBD1, was not verified against the DNA. TRBV21-1 is a pseudogene segment. This CDR3 comprises 13 residues. CDR3 residues: CASRGDSPYEQYV. CDR3 bases: TGTGCCAGCAGGGGGGACAGCCCCTACGAGCAGTACGTC.

The chain joins TRBV5-1 to TRBJ2-3; tentatively, D is TRBD1 (5 bases). Germline V gives CDR1 SGHRS, CDR2 YFSETQ. This CDR3 has 15 residues. V lost 4 bases to trimming and J lost 0 bases, with 12 bases between them. The CDR3: CASSPVGASTDTQYF. The CDR3, as DNA: TGCGCCAGCAGCCCTGTTGGGGCTAGCACAGATACGCAGTATTTT. The full variable domain, rest sourced from reference TRBV5-1 and TRBJ2-3, is KAGVTQTPRYLIKTRGQQVTLSCSPISGHRSVSWYQQTPGQGLQFLFEYFSETQRNKGNFPGRFSGRQFSNSRSEMNVSTLELGDSALYLCASSPVGASTDTQYFGPGTRLTVL.

V and J are TRBV27 and TRBJ2-7, with a possible D match to TRBD2 (7 bases). Germline V gene lookup returns CDR1 MNHEY and CDR2 SMNVEV (reference sequence). V was cut by 6 bases and J by 5 bases, with 11 bases left in between. The CDR3 consists of 12 residues. DNA for the CDR3: TGTGCCAGCAGAGGGAGGGGGGACGAGCAGTACTTC. It yields the protein CASRGRGDEQYF.

The gene calls are TRBV29-1 and TRBJ1-1; no clear D. The V and J ends lost 1 base and 0 bases respectively, with 6 bases between them. The germline V gene has CDR1 SQVTM and CDR2 ANQGSEA. The CDR3 covers 13 residues. The CDR3 DNA reads as TGCAGCGTTGAAGGGGTTATGAACACTGAAGCTTTCTTT. This translates into CSVEGVMNTEAFF.

This chain uses TRBV27 with TRBJ2-3; 8 bases line up with TRBD1. J gave up 5 bases and V 2 bases, and 9 bases lay outside the gene matches. Germline CDR1 and CDR2: MNHEY and SMNVEV (reference sequence). CDR3 length: 16 amino acids. In nucleotides, the CDR3 is TGTGCCAGCAGTTTAGGGACAGGAGCCTTGAAAGATACGCAGTATTTT. Amino acid sequence: CASSLGTGALKDTQYF.

The rearrangement joins TRBV20-1 to TRBJ1-2, with a tentative D call TRBD1 (5 bases). V was clipped by 4 bases and J by 7 bases, with 16 bases between them. In germline, CDR1 is DFQATT, CDR2 SNEGSKA (reference sequence). This CDR3 comprises 13 residues. The CDR3 nucleotides read TGCAGTGCTACCGGGGGAAGATTAGGTGGCTACACCTTC. It codes for CSATGGRLGGYTF.

This clonotype is a singleton in its sample. The chain recombines TRBV20-1 with TRBJ1-2; 7 bases line up with TRBD1. The length of the CDR3 is 13 residues. Germline V CDR1 and CDR2: DFQATT, SNEGSKA (reference sequence). V lost 3 bases and J lost 4; bases outside the gene matches: 5. CDR3 protein: CSASIQGSYGYTF. In DNA, the CDR3 is TGCAGTGCTAGCATACAGGGGAGCTATGGCTACACCTTC.

This chain links TRBV5-1 with TRBJ2-3, with TRBD2 matching 13 bases. Germline loops: CDR1 SGHRS, CDR2 YFSETQ. V shed 4 bases and J 2 bases; nucleotides not matched to a gene: 4. The CDR3 extends over 16 amino acids. The CDR3 bases are TGCGCCAGCAGCACTAGCGGGGGGGCCTACACAGATACGCAGTATTTT. It translates to CASSTSGGAYTDTQYF.

This clonotype was detected only once. The genes are TRBV6-5 and TRBJ2-3; 12 bases are shared with TRBD2. Germline CDR1 is MNHEY and CDR2 is SVGAGI. Germline trimming cut 0 bases from V and 2 bases from J; bases unmatched to any gene: 6. The CDR3 contains 18 residues. CDR3 loop: CASSYSFGLAGHTDTQYF. The CDR3 DNA is TGTGCCAGCAGTTACTCTTTTGGACTAGCGGGGCACACAGATACGCAGTATTTT.

The rearrangement uses TRBV7-9 and TRBJ2-1; 8 bases fit TRBD2. V was pared by 1 base and J by 8 bases, with 7 bases of the junction left unmatched. Germline lookup yields CDR1 SEHNR and CDR2 FQNEAQ (reference sequence). The CDR3 is 15 residues long. The CDR3 here is CASSLDGGASHEQFF. DNA of the CDR3: TGTGCCAGCAGCTTAGACGGGGGGGCCAGCCATGAGCAGTTCTTC.

The V gene is TRBV20-1, the J gene TRBJ1-5, with no clear D. This CDR3 comprises 13 residues. The V end lost 7 bases, the J end lost 2 bases, and 12 bases lay between the germline ends. Germline lookup yields CDR1 DFQATT and CDR2 SNEGSKA (reference sequence). The CDR3 nucleotides are TGCAGTGTTGCCCACTTAGGCAATCAGCCCCAGCATTTT. It codes for CSVAHLGNQPQHF.

The chain uses TRBV5-1 and TRBJ2-1; 10 positions match TRBD2. Germline lookup yields CDR1 SGHRS and CDR2 YFSETQ. Losses at the gene ends were 6 bases for V and 0 bases for J; bases not matched to a gene: 3. CDR3 length: 15 residues. CDR3 nucleotides: TGCGCCAGCACCCAGCGGGAGGGCTCCTACAATGAGCAGTTCTTC. Translating it yields CASTQREGSYNEQFF.

V usage is TRBV11-2 and J usage is TRBJ1-6, with 7 bases aligning to TRBD1. The germline CDR1 and CDR2 sequences are SGHAT and FQNNGV. The CDR3 is made up of 13 amino acids. Germline trimming cut 6 bases from V and 9 bases from J; bases unmatched to any gene: 5. As DNA, the CDR3 is TGTGCCAGCAGGCGAGAGGGGGCTTCACCCCTCCACTTT. Translating gives CASRREGASPLHF.

This sequence joins TRBV5-6 and TRBJ1-4, with TRBD1 matching 11 bases. Germline CDR1 is SGHDT and CDR2 is YYEEEE. The CDR3 spans 15 residues. V was clipped by 4 bases and J by 8 bases; unmatched bases: 7. The chain's CDR3 is CASSGQGALGEKLFF. DNA of the CDR3: TGTGCCAGCAGCGGACAGGGGGCGCTGGGGGAAAAACTGTTTTTT.

The CDR3 DNA reads as TGCGCCAGCAGCCAAGTTATAAGCGGCTCTAACAATGAGCAGTTCTTC. Translation: CASSQVISGSNNEQFF. This chain uses TRBV4-1 with TRBJ2-1, with TRBD2 as a possible D gene (5 bases). This CDR3 is 16 amino acids long. V lost 1 base to trimming and J lost 5 bases, with 15 bases between them. Looked up from germline, CDR1 is MGHRA and CDR2 is YSYEKL.

The gene calls are TRBV20-1 and TRBJ1-6; 7 bases agree with TRBD1. Germline V gene data show CDR1 as DFQATT and CDR2 as SNEGSKA (reference sequence). V shed 5 bases, J shed 8 bases, and the junction held 6 bases outside the gene matches. The CDR3 is made up of 13 amino acids. CDR3: CSAATGEYSPLHF. The CDR3 bases are TGCAGTGCTGCTACAGGGGAATATTCACCCCTCCACTTT.

V gene TRBV5-6 combines with J gene TRBJ1-2; 9 bases fit TRBD1. Germline CDR1 SGHDT, CDR2 YYEEEE. The V and J ends lost 4 bases and 4 bases, in that order; junction bases with no gene match: 2. The CDR3 totals 13 residues. Here the CDR3 DNA reads TGTGCCAGCAGCAACAGGGGGCTCTATGGCTACACCTTC. Its protein product is CASSNRGLYGYTF.

This rearrangement joins TRBV28 to TRBJ2-3; D gene uncertain. Germline V gene sequence: CDR1 MDHEN, CDR2 SYDVKM. V lost 5 bases and J lost 2, with 17 bases in between. The CDR3 has 16 amino acids. CDR3 sequence reads: CASSPITRIITDTQYF. The CDR3 DNA sequence: TGTGCCAGCAGTCCAATAACACGGATCATCACAGATACGCAGTATTTT.

The J gene is TRBJ2-1, the V gene TRBV5-5; 8 nucleotides agree with TRBD2. This CDR3 has 15 amino acids. The V and J ends lost 2 bases and 7 bases, in that order; junction bases with no gene match: 8. Germline CDR1 SGHKS, CDR2 YYEKEE (reference sequence). CDR3 residues: CASSFGAGVSNEQFF. The CDR3 DNA follows: TGTGCCAGCAGCTTCGGAGCGGGAGTGTCAAATGAGCAGTTCTTC.

V usage is TRBV30 and J usage is TRBJ2-7; D remains unclear. From germline, CDR1 is GTSNPN and CDR2 SVGIG (reference sequence). CDR3 length equals 13 residues. V lost 0 bases and J lost 0, with 6 bases in between. CDR3 DNA sequence: TGTGCCTGGAGTGTTGGATCCTCCTACGAGCAGTACGTC. Amino acid sequence: CAWSVGSSYEQYV.

This clonotype was seen only a few times. The V call is TRBV2, the J call TRBJ1-2; D not resolved. Germline loops: CDR1 SNHLY, CDR2 FYNNEI. CDR3 size: 13 residues. Trimming took 5 bases from V and 4 from J, leaving 11 bases between them. CDR3 coding DNA: TGTGCCAGCAGTCCAGAGCCCCCCTATGGCTACACCTTC. Translated: CASSPEPPYGYTF.